These 6 T cell receptor beta chains came from one sample sequenced in a study of shared clonotypes between healthy human individuals. Sequenced by immunoSEQ multiplex PCR; TCRdb stores in-frame clones only, minus some. The table has roughly 330,000 clones, around 74% seen once. The sequenced sample was memory CD4+ T cells sorted from blood. The subset is: CD45RA-negative fraction. These receptors were taken from a man aged 30 to 45 in good health.

This clone was detected only once. The rearrangement links TRBV9 to TRBJ1-2; no reliable D call. This CDR3 contains 15 residues. Trimming cost V 0 bases and J 0 bases, with 9 bases left between them. Germline V gene lookup returns CDR1 SGDLS and CDR2 YYNGEE. CDR3 bases: TGTGCCAGCAGCGTAGGGAGGGAACCTAACTATGGCTACACCTTC. It translates to CASSVGREPNYGYTF.

The rearrangement joins TRBV9 to TRBJ1-1; D is undetermined. The CDR3 has 13 residues. With 4 bases removed from V and 5 bases from J, the gap between germline ends came to 12 bases. Per germline, CDR1 SGDLS and CDR2 YYNGEE. CDR3 in amino acids: CASSLNWGTEAFF. Here the CDR3 DNA reads TGTGCCAGCAGCTTGAATTGGGGTACTGAAGCTTTCTTT.

This chain connects TRBV19 to TRBJ1-1; D not resolved. V gave up 3 bases and J gave up 1 base, with 9 bases separating them. Germline V gene data show CDR1 as LNHDA and CDR2 as SQIVND (reference sequence). CDR3 length equals 14 residues. CDR3 in amino acids: CASSIGSSNTEAFF. CDR3 bases: TGTGCCAGTAGTATCGGATCCTCGAACACTGAAGCTTTCTTT.

This clone was seen only once. V gene TRBV2 combines with J gene TRBJ2-7, with D possibly TRBD2 on 6 matching bases. CDR3 length equals 14 residues. V was trimmed by 6 bases and J by 7 bases, leaving 19 bases between them. The germline V gene encodes CDR1 SNHLY and CDR2 FYNNEI. CDR3 sequence: CASSAMGGSLEQYF. In DNA, the CDR3 is TGTGCCAGCAGCGCAATGGGGGGTTCGTTGGAGCAGTACTTC.

This sequence joins TRBV10-1 and TRBJ2-2; no definite D call. This CDR3 comprises 13 residues. V dropped 2 bases and J dropped 2 bases, with 3 bases sitting between them. The germline V gene encodes CDR1 WNHNN and CDR2 SYGVQD (reference sequence). For the CDR3, the DNA is TGCGCCAGCAGTGAGACCAACACCGGGGAGCTGTTTTTT. Its protein product is CASSETNTGELFF.

The genes are TRBV6-5 and TRBJ1-1; no definite D call. The CDR3 has 13 amino acids. In germline, CDR1 is MNHEY, CDR2 SVGAGI. Between the trimmed V and J ends, which lost 5 bases and 3 bases, there was a span of 10 bases. CDR3 protein: CASSLSPDTEAFF. The DNA for the CDR3 is TGTGCCAGCAGTCTGTCCCCGGACACTGAAGCTTTCTTT.